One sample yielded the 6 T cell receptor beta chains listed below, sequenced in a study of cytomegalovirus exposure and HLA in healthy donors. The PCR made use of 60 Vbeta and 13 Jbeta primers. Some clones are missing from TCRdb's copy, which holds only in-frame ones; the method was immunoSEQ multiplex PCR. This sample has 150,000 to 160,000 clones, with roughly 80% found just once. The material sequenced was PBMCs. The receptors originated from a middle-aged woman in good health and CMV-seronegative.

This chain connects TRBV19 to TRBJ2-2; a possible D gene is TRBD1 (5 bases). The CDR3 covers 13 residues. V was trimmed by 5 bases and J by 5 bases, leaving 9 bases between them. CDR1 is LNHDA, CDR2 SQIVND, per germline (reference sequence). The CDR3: CASSVRVTGELFF. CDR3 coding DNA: TGTGCCAGTAGTGTCAGGGTTACCGGGGAGCTGTTTTTT.

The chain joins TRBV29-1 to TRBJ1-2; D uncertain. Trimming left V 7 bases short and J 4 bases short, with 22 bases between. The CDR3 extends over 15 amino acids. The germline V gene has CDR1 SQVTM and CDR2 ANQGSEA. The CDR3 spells CSGITSGEVGYGYTF. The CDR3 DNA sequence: TGCAGCGGAATAACGAGCGGGGAGGTAGGCTATGGCTACACCTTC. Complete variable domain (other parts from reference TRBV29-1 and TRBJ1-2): SAVISQKPSRDICQRGTSLTIQCQVDSQVTMMFWYRQQPGQSLTLIATANQGSEATYESGFVIDKFPISRPNLTFSTLTVSNMSPEDSSIYLCSGITSGEVGYGYTFGSGTRLTVV.

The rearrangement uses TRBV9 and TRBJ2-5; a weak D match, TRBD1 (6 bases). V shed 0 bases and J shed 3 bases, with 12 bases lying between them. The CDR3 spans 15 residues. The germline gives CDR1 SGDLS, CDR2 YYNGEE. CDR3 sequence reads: CASSVAAQGKETQYF. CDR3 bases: TGTGCCAGCAGCGTAGCTGCACAGGGTAAAGAGACCCAGTACTTC. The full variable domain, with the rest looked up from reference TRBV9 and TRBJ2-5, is DSGVTQTPKHLITATGQRVTLRCSPRSGDLSVYWYQQSLDQGLQFLIQYYNGEERAKGNILERFSAQQFPDLHSELNLSSLELGDSALYFCASSVAAQGKETQYFGPGTRLLVL.

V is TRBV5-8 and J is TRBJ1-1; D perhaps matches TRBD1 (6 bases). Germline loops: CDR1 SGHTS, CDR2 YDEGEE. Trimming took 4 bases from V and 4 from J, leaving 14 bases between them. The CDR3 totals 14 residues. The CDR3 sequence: CASSPGHGGTEAFF. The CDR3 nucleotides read TGTGCCAGCAGCCCGGGACACGGAGGCACTGAAGCTTTCTTT.

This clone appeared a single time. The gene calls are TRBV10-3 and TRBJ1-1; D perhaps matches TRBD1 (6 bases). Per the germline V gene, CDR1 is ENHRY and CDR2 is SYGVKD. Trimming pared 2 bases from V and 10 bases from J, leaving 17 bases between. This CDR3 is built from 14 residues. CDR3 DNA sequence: TGTGCCATCAGTGAGGGGGGCGCAGAGAGGGGAGCTTTCTTT. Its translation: CAISEGGAERGAFF.

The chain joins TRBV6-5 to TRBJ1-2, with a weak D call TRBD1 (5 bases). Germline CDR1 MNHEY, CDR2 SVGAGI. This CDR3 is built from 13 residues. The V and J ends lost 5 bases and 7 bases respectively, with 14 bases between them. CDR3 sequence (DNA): TGTGCCAGCAGTCAAGACAGAGCCTTTGGCTACACCTTC. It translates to CASSQDRAFGYTF.